This T cell receptor beta chain is drawn from a study of molecular identifiers for immune sequencing clone quantification. Only a few counts were recorded for this clonotype. The naive CD8 libraries originated from between roughly 17,000 and 1,100,000 sorted cells and drew on 10%, 30% or 50% RNA. TCRdb ran MiXCR on the PCR reads and lists one entry per CDR3 protein. The table includes approximately 500,000 distinct CDR3 sequences, over 20% detected once. With 0 bases clipped from V and 0 bases from J, the junction kept 4 bases outside the gene matches. In germline, CDR1 is MRHNA, CDR2 SNTAGT. The CDR3 length is 17 residues.

The genes are TRBV6-4 and TRBJ2-3; 9 nucleotides match TRBD2. The sample taken for sequencing was naive CD8+ T cells from blood, with Jurkat cell RNA spiked in. Subset: FACS-sorted CD8+CD4-CCR7+CD45RA+ naive T cells. This TCR came from a human donor in good health. Some libraries in this study had Jurkat cell RNA spiked in. CDR3 sequence (DNA): TGTGCCAGCAGTGACTCGTCTAGCGGGGAAAGCACAGATACGCAGTATTTT. Protein: CASSDSSSGESTDTQYF.